The TCR beta chain under discussion was sequenced for a study of T-cell memory formation after mild COVID-19. The sample holds a few counts of this clonotype. Germline V gene lookup returns CDR1 SNHLY and CDR2 FYNNEI. The V gene lost 6 bases and the J gene lost 8 bases, with 23 bases spanning the gap. The CDR3 runs 15 residues. TCRdb recomputed calls from the 5' RACE reads with MiXCR, one row per CDR3 protein. The table lists 450,000 to 650,000 distinct CDR3 sequences, 18% of them singletons. The TCR was taken from an adult woman who had mild COVID-19 (a few samples of this study predate the infection). Cell type and time point are not known. Sample: PBMCs or a T cell subset sorted from them (not recorded which). The V call is TRBV2, the J call TRBJ2-7; D could derive from TRBD1 or TRBD2 (5 bases each). The CDR3 nucleotides read TGTGCCAGCAGAGCCCTGCCGGGACCCCAACAGAAGCAGTACTTC. It codes for CASRALPGPQQKQYF.